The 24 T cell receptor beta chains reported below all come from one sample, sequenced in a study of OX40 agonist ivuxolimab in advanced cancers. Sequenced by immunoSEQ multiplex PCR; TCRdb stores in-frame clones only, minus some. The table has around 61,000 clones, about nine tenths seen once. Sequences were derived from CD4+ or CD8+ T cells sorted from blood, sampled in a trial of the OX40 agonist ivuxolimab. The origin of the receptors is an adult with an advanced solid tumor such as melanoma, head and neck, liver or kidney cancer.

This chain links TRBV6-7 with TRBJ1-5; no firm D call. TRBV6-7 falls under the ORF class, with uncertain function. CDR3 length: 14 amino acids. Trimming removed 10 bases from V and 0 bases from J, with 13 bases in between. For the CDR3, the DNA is TGTGCCATATACGAAGGAGATAGCAATCAGCCCCAGCATTTT. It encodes CAIYEGDSNQPQHF.

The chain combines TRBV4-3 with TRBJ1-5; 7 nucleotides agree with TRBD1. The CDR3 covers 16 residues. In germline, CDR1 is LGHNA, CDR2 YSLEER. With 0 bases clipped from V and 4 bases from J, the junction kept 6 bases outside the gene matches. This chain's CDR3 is CASSQDWTGKNQPQHF. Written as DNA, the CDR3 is TGCGCCAGCAGCCAAGATTGGACAGGAAAGAATCAGCCCCAGCATTTT.

The CDR3 sequence is CASSLVKGSQPQHF. The CDR3 region has the DNA TGTGCCAGCAGCTTGGTGAAGGGCTCTCAGCCCCAGCATTTT. This chain links TRBV5-5 with TRBJ1-5; D remains ambiguous. CDR3 length: 14 residues. CDR1 is SGHKS, CDR2 YYEKEE, per germline (reference sequence). V was trimmed by 0 bases and J by 6 bases, leaving 10 bases between them.

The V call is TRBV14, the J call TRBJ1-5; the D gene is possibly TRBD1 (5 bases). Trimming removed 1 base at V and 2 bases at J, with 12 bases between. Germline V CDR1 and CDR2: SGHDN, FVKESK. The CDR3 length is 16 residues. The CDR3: CASSQGQGSRNQPQHF. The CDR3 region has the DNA TGTGCCAGCAGCCAAGGTCAGGGAAGTCGCAATCAGCCCCAGCATTTT.

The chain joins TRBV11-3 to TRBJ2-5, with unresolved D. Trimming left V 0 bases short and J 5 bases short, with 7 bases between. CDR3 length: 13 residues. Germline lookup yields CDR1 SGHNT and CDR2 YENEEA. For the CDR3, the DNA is TGTGCCAGCAGCTTAGACGGGCGGGAGACCCAGTACTTC. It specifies CASSLDGRETQYF.

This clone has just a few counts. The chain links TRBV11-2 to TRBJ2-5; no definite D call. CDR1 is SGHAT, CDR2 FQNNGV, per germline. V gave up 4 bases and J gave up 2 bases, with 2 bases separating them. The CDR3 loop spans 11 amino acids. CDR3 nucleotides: TGTGCCAGCAGCTATCAAGAGACCCAGTACTTC. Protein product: CASSYQETQYF. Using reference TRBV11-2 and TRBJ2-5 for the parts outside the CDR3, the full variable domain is EAGVAQSPRYKIIEKRQSVAFWCNPISGHATLYWYQQILGQGPKLLIQFQNNGVVDDSQLPKDRFSAERLKGVDSTLKIQPAKLEDSAVYLCASSYQETQYFGPGTRLLVL.

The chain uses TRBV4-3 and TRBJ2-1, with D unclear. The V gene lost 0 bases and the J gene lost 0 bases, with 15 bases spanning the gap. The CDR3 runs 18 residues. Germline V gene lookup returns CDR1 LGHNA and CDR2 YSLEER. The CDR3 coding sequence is TGCGCCAGCAGCCAAGATCAGCATTCTTACTACTCCTACAATGAGCAGTTCTTC. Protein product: CASSQDQHSYYSYNEQFF.

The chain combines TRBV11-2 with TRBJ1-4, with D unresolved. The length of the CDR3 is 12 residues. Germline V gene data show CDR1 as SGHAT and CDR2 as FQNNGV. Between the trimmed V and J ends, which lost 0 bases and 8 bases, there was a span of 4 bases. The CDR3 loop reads CASSLDIEKLFF. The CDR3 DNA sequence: TGTGCCAGCAGCTTAGATATAGAAAAACTGTTTTTT.

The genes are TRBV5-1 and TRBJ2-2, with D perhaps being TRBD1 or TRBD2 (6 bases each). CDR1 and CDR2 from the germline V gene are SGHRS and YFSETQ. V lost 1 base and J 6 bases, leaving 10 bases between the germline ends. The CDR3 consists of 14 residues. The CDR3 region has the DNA TGCGCCAGCAGCTTGACCGGGGGCCCCGGGGAGCTGTTTTTT. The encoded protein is CASSLTGGPGELFF.

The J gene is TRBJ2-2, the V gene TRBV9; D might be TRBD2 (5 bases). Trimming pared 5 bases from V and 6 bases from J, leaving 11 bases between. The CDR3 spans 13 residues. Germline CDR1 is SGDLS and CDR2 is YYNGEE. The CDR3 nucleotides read TGTGCCAGCAGGGTCGAGGGCGCCGGGGAGCTGTTTTTT. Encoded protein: CASRVEGAGELFF.

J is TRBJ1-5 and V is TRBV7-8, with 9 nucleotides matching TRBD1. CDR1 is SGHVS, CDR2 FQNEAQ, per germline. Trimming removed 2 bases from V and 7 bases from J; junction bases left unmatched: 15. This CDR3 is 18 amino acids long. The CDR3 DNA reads TGTGCCAGCAGCTTAAAGACAACCACAGGGGGCATGGACCAGCCCCAGCATTTT. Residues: CASSLKTTTGGMDQPQHF. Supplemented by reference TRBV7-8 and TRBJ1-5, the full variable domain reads GAGVSQSPRYKVAKRGQDVALRCDPISGHVSLFWYQQALGQGPEFLTYFQNEAQLDKSGLPSDRFFAERPEGSVSTLKIQRTQQEDSAVYLCASSLKTTTGGMDQPQHFGDGTRLSIL.

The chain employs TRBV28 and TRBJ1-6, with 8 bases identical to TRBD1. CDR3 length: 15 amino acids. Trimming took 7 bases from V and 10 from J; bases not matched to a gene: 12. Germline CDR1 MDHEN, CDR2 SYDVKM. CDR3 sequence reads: CASTPPTGVLSPLHF. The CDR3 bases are TGTGCCAGCACCCCGCCGACAGGGGTTTTATCACCCCTCCACTTT. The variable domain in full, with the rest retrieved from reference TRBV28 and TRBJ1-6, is DVKVTQSSRYLVKRTGEKVFLECVQDMDHENMFWYRQDPGLGLRLIYFSYDVKMKEKGDIPEGYSVSREKKERFSLILESASTNQTSMYLCASTPPTGVLSPLHFGNGTRLTVT.

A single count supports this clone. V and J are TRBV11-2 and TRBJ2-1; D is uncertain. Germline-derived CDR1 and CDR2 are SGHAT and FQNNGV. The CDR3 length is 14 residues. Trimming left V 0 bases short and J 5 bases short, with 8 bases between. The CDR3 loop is CASSLDPPNNEQFF. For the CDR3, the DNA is TGTGCCAGCAGCTTAGACCCCCCGAACAATGAGCAGTTCTTC.

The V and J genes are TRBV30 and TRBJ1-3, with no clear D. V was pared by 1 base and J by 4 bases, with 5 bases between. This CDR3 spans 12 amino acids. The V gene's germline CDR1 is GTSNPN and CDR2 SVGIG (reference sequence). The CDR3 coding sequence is TGTGCCTGGAGTGAGGGAGGAAACACCATATATTTT. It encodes CAWSEGGNTIYF. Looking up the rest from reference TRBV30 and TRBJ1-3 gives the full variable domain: SQTIHQWPATLVQPVGSPLSLECTVEGTSNPNLYWYRQAAGRGLQLLFYSVGIGQISSEVPQNLSASRPQDRQFILSSKKLLLSDSGFYLCAWSEGGNTIYFGEGSWLTVV.

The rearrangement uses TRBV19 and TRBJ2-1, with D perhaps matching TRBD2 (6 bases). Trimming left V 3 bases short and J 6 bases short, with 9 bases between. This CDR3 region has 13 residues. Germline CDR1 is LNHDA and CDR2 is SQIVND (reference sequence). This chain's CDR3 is CASSMWTTNEQFF. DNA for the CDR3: TGTGCCAGTAGTATGTGGACTACCAATGAGCAGTTCTTC.

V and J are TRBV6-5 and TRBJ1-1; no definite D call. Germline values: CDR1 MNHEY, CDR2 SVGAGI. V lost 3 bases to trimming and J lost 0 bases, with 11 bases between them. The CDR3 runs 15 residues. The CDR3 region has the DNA TGTGCCAGCAGTTATAGAGAAGGATTGAACACTGAAGCTTTCTTT. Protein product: CASSYREGLNTEAFF.

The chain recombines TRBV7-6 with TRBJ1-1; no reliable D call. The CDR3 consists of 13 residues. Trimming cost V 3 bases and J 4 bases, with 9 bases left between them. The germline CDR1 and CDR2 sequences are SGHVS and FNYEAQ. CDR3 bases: TGTGCCAGCAGCTTGGCCCTTAGCACTGAAGCTTTCTTT. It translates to CASSLALSTEAFF.

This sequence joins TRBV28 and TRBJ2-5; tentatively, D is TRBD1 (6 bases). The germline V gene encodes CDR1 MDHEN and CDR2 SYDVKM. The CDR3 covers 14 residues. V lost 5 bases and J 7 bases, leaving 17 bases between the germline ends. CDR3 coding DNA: TGTGCCAGCAGTGTCACCGGGACAATTGGGACCCAGTACTTC. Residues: CASSVTGTIGTQYF.

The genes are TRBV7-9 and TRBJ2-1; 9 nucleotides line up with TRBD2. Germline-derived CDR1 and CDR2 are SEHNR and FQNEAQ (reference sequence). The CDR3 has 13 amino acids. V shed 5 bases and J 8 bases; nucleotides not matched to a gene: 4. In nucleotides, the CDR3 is TGTGCCAGCAGCCCAAGACTAGCGGATGAGCAGTTCTTC. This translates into CASSPRLADEQFF.

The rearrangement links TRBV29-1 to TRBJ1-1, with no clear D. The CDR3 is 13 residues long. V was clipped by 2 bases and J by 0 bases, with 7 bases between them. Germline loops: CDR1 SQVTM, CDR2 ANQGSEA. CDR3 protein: CSVETAMNTEAFF. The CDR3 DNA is TGCAGCGTTGAAACGGCCATGAACACTGAAGCTTTCTTT.

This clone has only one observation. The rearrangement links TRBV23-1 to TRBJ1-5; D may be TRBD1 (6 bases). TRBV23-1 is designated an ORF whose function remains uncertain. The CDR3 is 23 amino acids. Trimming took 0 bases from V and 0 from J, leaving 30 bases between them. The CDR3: CASSQSKGDIGGEVIDSNQPQHF. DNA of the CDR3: TGCGCCAGCAGTCAATCGAAAGGGGACATCGGAGGGGAGGTCATAGATAGCAATCAGCCCCAGCATTTT.

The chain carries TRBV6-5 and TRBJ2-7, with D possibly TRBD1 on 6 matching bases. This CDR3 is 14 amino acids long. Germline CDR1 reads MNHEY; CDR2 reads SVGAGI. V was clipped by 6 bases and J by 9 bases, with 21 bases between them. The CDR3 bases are TGTGCCAGCAGCCCACTTGAGGGGGTAGAAGGGCAGTACGTC. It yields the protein CASSPLEGVEGQYV.

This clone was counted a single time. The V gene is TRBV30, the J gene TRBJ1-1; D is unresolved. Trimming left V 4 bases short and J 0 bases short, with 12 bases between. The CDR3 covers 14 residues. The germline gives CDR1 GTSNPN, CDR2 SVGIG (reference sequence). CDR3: CAWTWAQMNTEAFF. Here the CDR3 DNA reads TGTGCCTGGACCTGGGCCCAGATGAACACTGAAGCTTTCTTT.

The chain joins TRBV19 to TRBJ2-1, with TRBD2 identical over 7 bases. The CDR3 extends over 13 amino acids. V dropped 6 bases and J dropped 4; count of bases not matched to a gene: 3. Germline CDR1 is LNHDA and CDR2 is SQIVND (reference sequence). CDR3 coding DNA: TGTGCCAGTAGAGGACTAGTTTACAATGAGCAGTTCTTC. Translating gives CASRGLVYNEQFF.